Listed here is a single T cell receptor (beta chain). Its antigen is as yet unknown. Amplification by 5'RACE using constant-segment primers produced TCR alpha and TCR beta cDNA libraries that carried sample barcodes and UMIs. In TCRdb, the 5' RACE reads were re-called with MiXCR into one record per CDR3 protein. The table has under 550,000 distinct CDR3 sequences, 15% to 20% seen once; the top ten hold 9% to 15%. Germline lookup yields CDR1 MNHNS and CDR2 SASEGT. There are 16 residues in the CDR3. Trimming shortened V by 3 bases and J by 0 bases, and 13 bases separated the two germline ends. The entry originates in a study of T-cell memory formation after mild COVID-19. Notes on the study in general: Several responding clones turned up in pre-infection memory, indicating that cross-reactive memory may have taken part.

Input material: PBMCs or a T cell subset sorted from them (not recorded which). The V and J genes are TRBV6-1 and TRBJ2-3; possibly TRBD2 for D (7 bases). The sequence was collected from an adult woman who had mild COVID-19 (a few samples of this study predate the infection). Cell type and time point are not known. The CDR3 sequence: CASSDMRGPSTDTQYF. The CDR3 bases are TGTGCCAGCAGTGATATGCGGGGGCCGAGCACAGATACGCAGTATTTT.